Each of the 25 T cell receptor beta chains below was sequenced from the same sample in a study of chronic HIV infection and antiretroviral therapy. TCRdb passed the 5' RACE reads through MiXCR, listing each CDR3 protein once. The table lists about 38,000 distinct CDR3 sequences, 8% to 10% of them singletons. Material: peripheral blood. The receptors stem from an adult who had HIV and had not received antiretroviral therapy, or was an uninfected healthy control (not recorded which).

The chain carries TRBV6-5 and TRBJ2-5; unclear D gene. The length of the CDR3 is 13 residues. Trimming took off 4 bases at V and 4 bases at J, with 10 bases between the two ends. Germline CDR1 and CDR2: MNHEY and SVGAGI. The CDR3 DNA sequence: TGTGCCAGCAGTTTCTACGGCCCAGAGACCCAGTACTTC. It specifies CASSFYGPETQYF.

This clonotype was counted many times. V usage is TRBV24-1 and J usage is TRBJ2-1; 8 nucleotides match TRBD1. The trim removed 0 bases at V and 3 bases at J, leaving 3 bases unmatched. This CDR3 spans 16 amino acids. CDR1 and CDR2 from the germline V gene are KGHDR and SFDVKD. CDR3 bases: TGTGCCACCAGTGATTTGAGGGACAGGCTCTACAATGAGCAGTTCTTC. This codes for CATSDLRDRLYNEQFF.

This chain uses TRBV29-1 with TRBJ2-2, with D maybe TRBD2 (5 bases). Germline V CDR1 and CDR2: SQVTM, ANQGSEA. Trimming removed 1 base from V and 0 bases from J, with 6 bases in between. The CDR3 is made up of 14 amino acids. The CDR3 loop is CSVEGTANTGELFF. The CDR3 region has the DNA TGCAGCGTTGAAGGGACTGCGAACACCGGGGAGCTGTTTTTT.

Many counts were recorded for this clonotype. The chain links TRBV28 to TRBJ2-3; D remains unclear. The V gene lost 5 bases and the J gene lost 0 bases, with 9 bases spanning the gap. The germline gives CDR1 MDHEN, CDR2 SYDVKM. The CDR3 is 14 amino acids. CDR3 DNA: TGTGCCAGCAGTCCATACTCTAGCACAGATACGCAGTATTTT. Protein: CASSPYSSTDTQYF.

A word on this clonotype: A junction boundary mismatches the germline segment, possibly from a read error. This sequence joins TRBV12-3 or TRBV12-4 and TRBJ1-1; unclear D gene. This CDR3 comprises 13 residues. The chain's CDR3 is CASSFGRNTETFF. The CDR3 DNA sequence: TGTGCCAGCAGTTTTGGACGGAACACTGAAACTTTCTTT.

CDR3 coding DNA: TGTGCCAGCAGTTCTGGACGGTACCTTGAAGCTTTCTTT. This translates into CASSSGRYLEAFF. The chain links TRBV27 to TRBJ1-1, with D unresolved. The CDR3 length is 13 residues. Trimming cost V 4 bases and J 7 bases, with 13 bases left between them. Germline V gene sequence: CDR1 MNHEY, CDR2 SMNVEV (reference sequence).

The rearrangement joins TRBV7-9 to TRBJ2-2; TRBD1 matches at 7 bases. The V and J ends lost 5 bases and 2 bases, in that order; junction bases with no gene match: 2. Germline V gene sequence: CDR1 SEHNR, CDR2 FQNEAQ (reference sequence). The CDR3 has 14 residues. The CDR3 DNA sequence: TGTGCCAGCAGCCGACAGGGAAACACCGGGGAGCTGTTTTTT. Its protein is CASSRQGNTGELFF.

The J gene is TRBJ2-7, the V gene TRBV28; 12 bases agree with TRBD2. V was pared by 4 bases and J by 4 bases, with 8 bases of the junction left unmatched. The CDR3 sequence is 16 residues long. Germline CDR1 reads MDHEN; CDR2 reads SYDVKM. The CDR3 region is CASSSVTSGRWYEQYF. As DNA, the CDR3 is TGTGCCAGCAGTTCGGTTACTAGCGGGAGGTGGTACGAGCAGTACTTC. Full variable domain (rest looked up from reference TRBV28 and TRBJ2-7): DVKVTQSSRYLVKRTGEKVFLECVQDMDHENMFWYRQDPGLGLRLIYFSYDVKMKEKGDIPEGYSVSREKKERFSLILESASTNQTSMYLCASSSVTSGRWYEQYFGPGTRLTVT.

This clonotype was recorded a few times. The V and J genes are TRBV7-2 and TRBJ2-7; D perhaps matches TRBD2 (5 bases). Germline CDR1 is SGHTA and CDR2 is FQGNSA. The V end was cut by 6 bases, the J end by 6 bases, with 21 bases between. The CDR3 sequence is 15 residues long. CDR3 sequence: CASRGSEPLGGEQYF. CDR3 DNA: TGTGCCAGCAGGGGAAGCGAGCCGCTTGGAGGCGAGCAGTACTTC.

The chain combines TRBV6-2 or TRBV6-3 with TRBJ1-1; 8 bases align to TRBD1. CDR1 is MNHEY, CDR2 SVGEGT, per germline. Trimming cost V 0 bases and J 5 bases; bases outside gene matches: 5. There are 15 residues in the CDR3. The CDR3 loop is CASSYSTGVGTEAFF. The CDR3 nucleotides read TGTGCCAGCAGTTACTCGACAGGGGTTGGGACTGAAGCTTTCTTT.

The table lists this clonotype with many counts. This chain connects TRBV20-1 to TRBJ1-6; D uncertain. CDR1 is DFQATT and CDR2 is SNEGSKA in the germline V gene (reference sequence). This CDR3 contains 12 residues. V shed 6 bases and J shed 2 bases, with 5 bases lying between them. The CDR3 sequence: CSATTYNSPLHF. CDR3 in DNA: TGCAGTGCCACAACCTATAATTCACCCCTCCACTTT.

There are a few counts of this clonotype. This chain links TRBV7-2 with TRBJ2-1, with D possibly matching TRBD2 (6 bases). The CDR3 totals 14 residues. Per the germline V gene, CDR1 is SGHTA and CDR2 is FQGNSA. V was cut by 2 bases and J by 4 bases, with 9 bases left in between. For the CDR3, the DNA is TGTGCCAGCAGCTTAAGTCTAGCGTACAATGAGCAGTTCTTC. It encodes CASSLSLAYNEQFF.

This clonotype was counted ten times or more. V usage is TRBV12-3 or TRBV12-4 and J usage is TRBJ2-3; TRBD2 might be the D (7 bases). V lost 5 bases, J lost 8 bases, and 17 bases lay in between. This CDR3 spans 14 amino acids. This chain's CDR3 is CASSPGGGGGTQYF. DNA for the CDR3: TGTGCCAGCAGTCCAGGTGGGGGAGGGGGTACGCAGTATTTT.

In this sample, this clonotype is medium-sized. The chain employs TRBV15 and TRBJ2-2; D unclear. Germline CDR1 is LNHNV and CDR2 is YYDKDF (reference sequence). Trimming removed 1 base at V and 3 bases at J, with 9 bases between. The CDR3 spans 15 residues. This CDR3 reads CATSRGQEDTGELFF. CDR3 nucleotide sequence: TGTGCCACCAGCAGAGGACAAGAGGACACCGGGGAGCTGTTTTTT.

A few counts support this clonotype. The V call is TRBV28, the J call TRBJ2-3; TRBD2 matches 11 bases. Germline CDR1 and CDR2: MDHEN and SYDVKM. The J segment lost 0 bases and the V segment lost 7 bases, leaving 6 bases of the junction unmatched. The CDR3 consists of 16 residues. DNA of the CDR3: TGTGCCAGCATACCCTGGACTAGCGGGAGCACAGATACGCAGTATTTT. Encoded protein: CASIPWTSGSTDTQYF.

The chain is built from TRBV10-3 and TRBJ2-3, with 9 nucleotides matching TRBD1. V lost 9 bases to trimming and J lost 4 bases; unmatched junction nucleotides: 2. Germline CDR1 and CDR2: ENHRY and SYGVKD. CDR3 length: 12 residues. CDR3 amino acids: CAMGQGADTQYF. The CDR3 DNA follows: TGTGCCATGGGACAGGGCGCAGATACGCAGTATTTT.

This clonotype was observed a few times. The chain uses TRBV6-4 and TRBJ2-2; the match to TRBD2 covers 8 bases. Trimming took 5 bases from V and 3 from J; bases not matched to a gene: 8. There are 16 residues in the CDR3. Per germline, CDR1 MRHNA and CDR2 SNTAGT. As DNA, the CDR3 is TGTGCCAGCAGTCCGTCAGCGGGAGTCGACACCGGGGAGCTGTTTTTT. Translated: CASSPSAGVDTGELFF.

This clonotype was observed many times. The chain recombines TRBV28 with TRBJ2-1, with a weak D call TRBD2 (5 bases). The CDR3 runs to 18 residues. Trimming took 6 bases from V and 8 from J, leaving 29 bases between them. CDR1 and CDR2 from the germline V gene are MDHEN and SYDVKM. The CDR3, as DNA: TGTGCCAGCAGCACTCCGGGAATTGGAGCGGCCCAGGCCTATGAGCAGTTCTTC. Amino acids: CASSTPGIGAAQAYEQFF.

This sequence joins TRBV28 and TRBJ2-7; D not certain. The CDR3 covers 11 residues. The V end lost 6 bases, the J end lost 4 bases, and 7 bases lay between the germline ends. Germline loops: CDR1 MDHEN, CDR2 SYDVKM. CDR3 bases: TGTGCCAGCAGCAACGTATACGAGCAGTACTTC. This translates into CASSNVYEQYF. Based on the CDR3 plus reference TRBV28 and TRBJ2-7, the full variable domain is DVKVTQSSRYLVKRTGEKVFLECVQDMDHENMFWYRQDPGLGLRLIYFSYDVKMKEKGDIPEGYSVSREKKERFSLILESASTNQTSMYLCASSNVYEQYFGPGTRLTVT.

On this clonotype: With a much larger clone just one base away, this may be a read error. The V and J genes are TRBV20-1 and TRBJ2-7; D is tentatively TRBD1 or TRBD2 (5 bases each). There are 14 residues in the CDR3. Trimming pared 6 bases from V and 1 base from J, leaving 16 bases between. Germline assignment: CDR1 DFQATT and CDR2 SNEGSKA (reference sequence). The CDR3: CSAPVGVESYEQYF. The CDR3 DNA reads TGCAGTGCCCCCGTGGGGGTTGAGTCCTACGAGCAGTACTTC.

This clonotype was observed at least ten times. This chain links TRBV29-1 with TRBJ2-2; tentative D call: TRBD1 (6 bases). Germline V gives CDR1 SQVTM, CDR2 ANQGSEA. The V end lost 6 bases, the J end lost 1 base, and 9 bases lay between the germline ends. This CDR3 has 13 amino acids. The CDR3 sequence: CSVSRGNTGELFF. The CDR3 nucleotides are TGCAGCGTGAGCAGGGGGAACACCGGGGAGCTGTTTTTT.

The CDR3 region is CASSSLDRVAKNIQYF. CDR3 DNA: TGTGCCAGCAGCAGCCTGGACAGAGTAGCCAAAAACATTCAGTACTTC. This chain connects TRBV7-9 to TRBJ2-4, with D perhaps TRBD1 (6 bases). V gave up 5 bases and J gave up 0 bases, with 14 bases separating them. The germline V gene encodes CDR1 SEHNR and CDR2 FQNEAQ (reference sequence). The CDR3 spans 16 residues.

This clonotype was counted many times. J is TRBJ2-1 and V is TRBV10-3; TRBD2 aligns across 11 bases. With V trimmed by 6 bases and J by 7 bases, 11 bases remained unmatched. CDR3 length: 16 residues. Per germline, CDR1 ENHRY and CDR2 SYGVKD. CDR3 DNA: TGTGCCATCAGCTCAAAGACTAGCGGGATTGCTAATGAGCAGTTCTTC. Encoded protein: CAISSKTSGIANEQFF.

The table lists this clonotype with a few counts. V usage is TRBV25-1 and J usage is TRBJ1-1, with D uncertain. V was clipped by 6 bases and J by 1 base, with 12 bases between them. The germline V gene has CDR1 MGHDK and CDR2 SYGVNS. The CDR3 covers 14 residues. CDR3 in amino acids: CASRDGRRNTEAFF. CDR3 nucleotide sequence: TGTGCCAGCAGAGACGGACGGCGGAACACTGAAGCTTTCTTT.

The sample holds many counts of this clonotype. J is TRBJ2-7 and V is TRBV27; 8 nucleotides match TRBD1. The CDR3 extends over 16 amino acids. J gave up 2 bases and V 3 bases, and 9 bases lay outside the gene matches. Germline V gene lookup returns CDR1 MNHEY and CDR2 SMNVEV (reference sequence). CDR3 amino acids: CASSLKTGAFTYEQYF. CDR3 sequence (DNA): TGTGCCAGCAGTTTGAAGACAGGGGCTTTTACCTACGAGCAGTACTTC.